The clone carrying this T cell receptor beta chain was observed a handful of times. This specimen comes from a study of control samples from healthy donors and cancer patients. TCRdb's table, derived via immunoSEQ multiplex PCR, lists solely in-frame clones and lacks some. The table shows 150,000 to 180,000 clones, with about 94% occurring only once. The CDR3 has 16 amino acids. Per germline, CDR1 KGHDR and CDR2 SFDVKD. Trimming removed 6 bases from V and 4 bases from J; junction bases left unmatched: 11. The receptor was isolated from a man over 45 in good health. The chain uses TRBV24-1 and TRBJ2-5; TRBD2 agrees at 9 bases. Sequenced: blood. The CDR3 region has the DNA TGTGCCACCAGTCTTGGTAGCGGGAGAATAGGAGAGACCCAGTACTTC. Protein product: CATSLGSGRIGETQYF.